These 10 T cell receptor beta chains share one sample of origin, sequenced in a study of tumor-infiltrating lymphocytes in primary liver carcinoma. Co-extracted RNA and DNA came from around 18-30 mg of unsorted bulk tissue. With roughly 500 ng total RNA as template and a constant-region primer, TCR beta cDNA was made. Libraries for TCR beta were built through three nested multiplex PCR rounds, which together made up a slightly modified ARM-PCR procedure. It was with TRBV1-TRBV30 forward primers and a C-beta reverse primer that the first two PCR rounds were run, at around 11 cycles each. TCRdb independently ran MiXCR on the multiplex PCR reads; one entry per CDR3 protein. The table shows 75,000 to 80,000 distinct CDR3 sequences, with approximately 62% occurring only once. Material for sequencing was tumor-adjacent normal liver tissue. The source is a man in his forties with primary liver carcinoma and hepatitis B virus infection.

On this clonotype itself: The junction departs from the called germline gene at one end, perhaps through a read error. The chain recombines TRBV11-2 with TRBJ2-1, with D maybe TRBD1 (5 bases). Germline CDR1 reads SGHAT; CDR2 reads FQNNGV. This CDR3 is 19 amino acids long. The DNA for the CDR3 is TGTGCCAGCAGCTTAGATGGGCGATTCAGCAGGGCCCTTTACAATGAGCAGCTCTTC. Amino acids: CASSLDGRFSRALYNEQLF.

Details on this clonotype: The junction does not match germline at one end; this may be a read error. This chain joins TRBV11-2 and TRBJ2-2; 8 nucleotides agree with TRBD2. The CDR3 loop spans 14 amino acids. Germline V gene lookup returns CDR1 SGHAT and CDR2 FQNNGV. CDR3 nucleotide sequence: TGTGTCAGCAGCTTACACGGGGGGGCCGGGGAGCTGTTTTTT. Translating it yields CVSSLHGGAGELFF.

This clonotype appeared many times. The V and J genes are TRBV12-3 or TRBV12-4 and TRBJ2-3, with D perhaps matching TRBD2 (6 bases). The CDR3 consists of 14 residues. Trimming shortened V by 3 bases and J by 2 bases, and 9 bases separated the two germline ends. The CDR3 reads CASSFGGLTDTQYF. The CDR3 DNA reads TGTGCCAGCAGTTTCGGGGGTCTCACAGATACGCAGTATTTT.

Points on this clonotype: The junction shows a germline mismatch at one end, possibly a read error. The V gene is TRBV11-2, the J gene TRBJ2-5, with D possibly matching TRBD1 (6 bases). CDR1 is SGHAT and CDR2 is FQNNGV in the germline V gene. This CDR3 has 16 amino acids. The CDR3 here is CANSQTPGRGKETQYF. The CDR3, as DNA: TGTGCCAACAGCCAAACTCCTGGCAGGGGTAAAGAGACCCAGTACTTC.

This clonotype came up many times. The V gene is TRBV6-5, the J gene TRBJ2-5; the match to TRBD2 covers 10 bases. The CDR3 consists of 16 residues. The V gene end was trimmed by 6 bases and the J gene end by 1 base; junction bases not matched to a gene: 8. Per the germline V gene, CDR1 is MNHEY and CDR2 is SVGAGI. The CDR3 DNA reads TGTGCCAGCAGGAAGACTAGCGGGTTATCCCAAGAGACCCAGTACTTC. Its protein is CASRKTSGLSQETQYF.

As to this clonotype: One end of the junction does not line up with germline, which may come from a read error. The rearrangement links TRBV5-5 to TRBJ1-2; D not resolved. Germline assignment: CDR1 SGHKS and CDR2 YYEKEE (reference sequence). CDR3 length equals 15 residues. CDR3 residues: CASSLSGRADYGHTF. Here the CDR3 DNA reads TGTGCCAGCAGCTTGTCCGGGAGGGCTGACTATGGCCACACCTTC.

The chain links TRBV7-3 to TRBJ2-1; D uncertain. The CDR3 totals 15 residues. The V and J ends lost 5 bases and 3 bases respectively, with 14 bases between them. The germline V gene has CDR1 SGHTA and CDR2 FQGTGA. In DNA, the CDR3 is TGTGCCAGCAGCCCCTATCAAGGCAACTACAATGAGCAGTTCTTC. It is translated as CASSPYQGNYNEQFF.

This clonotype was counted only a few times. The junction shows a germline mismatch at one end, possibly a read error. V and J are TRBV11-2 and TRBJ2-5; tentative D call: TRBD2 (6 bases). The CDR3 is made up of 16 amino acids. The germline CDR1 and CDR2 sequences are SGHAT and FQNNGV. The CDR3 loop reads CTSRSRDSAHQETQYF. Written as DNA, the CDR3 is TGTACCAGTAGATCCCGGGACTCGGCCCACCAAGAGACCCAGTACTTC.

The table lists this clonotype with a count of one. An end of the junction does not agree with germline; a read error may underlie this. The gene calls are TRBV29-1 and TRBJ1-2, with 8 bases fitting TRBD1. Germline V gene lookup returns CDR1 SQVTM and CDR2 ANQGSEA. CDR3 size: 15 residues. The CDR3 region is CGVSGQVAGNYDYTF. In DNA form, the CDR3 reads TGCGGCGTGTCGGGACAGGTGGCCGGCAACTATGACTACACCTTC.

In this sample, this clonotype turned up a few times. This chain joins TRBV6-6 and TRBJ2-7; D unresolved. The V gene's germline CDR1 is MNHNY and CDR2 SVGAGI (reference sequence). The CDR3 is 13 residues long. The V end lost 7 bases, the J end lost 9 bases, and 19 bases lay between the germline ends. This CDR3 is CASTPSRSPVQYF. The CDR3 nucleotides read TGTGCCAGCACCCCGAGTCGAAGTCCCGTGCAGTACTTC.